What follows is one TCR beta chain and its context. CD8 cells regarded as naive lacked CD45RO, were positively chosen for CCR7, and omitted terminally differentiated effector memory CD45RA+ cells. The sample comes from a study of shared clonotypes between healthy human individuals. The CDR3 totals 14 residues. Looked up from germline, CDR1 is MNHNY and CDR2 is SVGAGI (reference sequence). The V and J ends lost 6 bases and 7 bases, in that order; junction bases with no gene match: 9. Replicate sorted-subset PCRs were loaded with 150 to 200 ng DNA, 30,000 to 35,000 T cell genomes. Profiled with immunoSEQ multiplex PCR; TCRdb holds only in-frame clones, not every one. The sample shows approximately 600,000 clones, roughly 96% of them seen only once.

Sample: naive CD8+ T cells sorted from blood. The rearrangement joins TRBV6-6 to TRBJ1-1, with 9 bases lining up with TRBD1. The sequence derives from a woman in her 30s in good health. The CDR3 loop reads CASRVGQGVREAFF. DNA of the CDR3: TGTGCCAGCAGGGTGGGACAGGGTGTACGTGAAGCTTTCTTT.